This T cell receptor beta chain was sequenced in a study of OX40 agonist ivuxolimab in advanced cancers. Study-level background: A diagnosis of hepatocellular carcinoma, melanoma, renal cell or head and neck cancer was present in dose-escalation patients.

CDR3 length: 15 amino acids. Germline values: CDR1 GTSNPN, CDR2 SVGIG (reference sequence). V lost 4 bases to trimming and J lost 5 bases; unmatched junction nucleotides: 12. Regarding the study as a whole: Circulating CD4+ and CD8+ T cells showed clonal expansion by week 6 at 0.1 to 3.0 mg/kg.

Method: immunoSEQ multiplex PCR; TCRdb's copy keeps in-frame clones and lacks some. The profile shows fewer than 70,000 clones, around 90% of them singletons. On this clone itself: As yet, its antigen is unknown.

Blood sampling took place at baseline, cycle 4 day 1, and cycle 7 day 1. This clonotype was obtained from an adult with an advanced solid tumor such as melanoma, head and neck, liver or kidney cancer. The chain links TRBV30 to TRBJ1-1, with 8 nucleotides matching TRBD1. Sample: CD4+ or CD8+ T cells sorted from blood, taken in a trial of the OX40 agonist ivuxolimab. The CDR3 DNA reads TGTGCCTGGAATCCTGGGCAGGGGGCGCGTACTGAAGCTTTCTTT. This sequence encodes CAWNPGQGARTEAFF.